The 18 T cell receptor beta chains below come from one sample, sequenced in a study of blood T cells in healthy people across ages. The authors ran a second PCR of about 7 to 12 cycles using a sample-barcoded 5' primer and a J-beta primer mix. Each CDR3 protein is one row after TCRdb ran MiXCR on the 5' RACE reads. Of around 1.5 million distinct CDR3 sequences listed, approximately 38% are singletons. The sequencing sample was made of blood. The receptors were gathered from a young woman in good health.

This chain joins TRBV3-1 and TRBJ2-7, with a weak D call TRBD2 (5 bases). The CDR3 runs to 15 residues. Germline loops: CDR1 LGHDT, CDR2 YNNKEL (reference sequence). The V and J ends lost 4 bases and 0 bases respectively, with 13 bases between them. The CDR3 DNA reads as TGTGCCAGCAGCCCCTTCCTAGCCGACTCCTACGAGCAGTACTTC. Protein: CASSPFLADSYEQYF.

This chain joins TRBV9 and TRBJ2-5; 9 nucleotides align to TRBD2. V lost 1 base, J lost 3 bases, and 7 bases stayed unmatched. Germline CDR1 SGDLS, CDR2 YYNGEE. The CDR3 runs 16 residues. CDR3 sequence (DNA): TGTGCCAGCAGCGTACTAGGAATAGCGGGGGAAGAGACCCAGTACTTC. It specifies CASSVLGIAGEETQYF.

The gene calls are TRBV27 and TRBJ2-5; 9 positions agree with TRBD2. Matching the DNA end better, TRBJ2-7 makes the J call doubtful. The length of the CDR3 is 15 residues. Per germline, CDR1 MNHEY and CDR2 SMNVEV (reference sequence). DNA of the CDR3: TGTGCCAGCAGTTTAGAGCGGGGGGCCAGGTACGAGCAGTACTTC. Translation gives CASSLERGARYEQYF.

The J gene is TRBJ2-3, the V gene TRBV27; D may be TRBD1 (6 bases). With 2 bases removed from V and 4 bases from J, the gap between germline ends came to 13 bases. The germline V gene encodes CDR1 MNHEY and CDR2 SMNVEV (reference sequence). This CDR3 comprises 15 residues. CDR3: CASSLTGLRADTQYF. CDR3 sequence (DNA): TGTGCCAGCAGTTTAACAGGGTTAAGGGCAGATACGCAGTATTTT.

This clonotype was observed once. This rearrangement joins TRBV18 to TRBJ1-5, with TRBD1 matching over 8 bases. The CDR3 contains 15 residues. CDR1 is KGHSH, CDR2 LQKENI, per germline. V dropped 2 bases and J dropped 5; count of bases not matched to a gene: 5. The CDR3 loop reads CASSPRTGRDQPQHF. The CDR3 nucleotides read TGTGCCAGCTCACCAAGGACAGGGAGGGATCAGCCCCAGCATTTT.

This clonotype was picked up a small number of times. The CDR3 DNA follows: TGTGCCAGCAGCTTTGGGCAGCGACTTGGAGATACGCAGTATTTT. This encodes CASSFGQRLGDTQYF. The J gene is TRBJ2-3, the V gene TRBV7-3, with D unresolved. V lost 3 bases to trimming and J lost 5 bases, with 15 bases between them. This CDR3 has 15 amino acids. Germline CDR1 and CDR2: SGHTA and FQGTGA.

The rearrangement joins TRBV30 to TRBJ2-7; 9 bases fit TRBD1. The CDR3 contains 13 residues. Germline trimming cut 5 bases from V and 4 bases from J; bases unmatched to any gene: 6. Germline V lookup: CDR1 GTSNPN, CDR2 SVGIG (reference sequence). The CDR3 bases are TGTGCCTGGTCCGGGACAGGGAGGTACGAGCAGTACTTC. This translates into CAWSGTGRYEQYF.

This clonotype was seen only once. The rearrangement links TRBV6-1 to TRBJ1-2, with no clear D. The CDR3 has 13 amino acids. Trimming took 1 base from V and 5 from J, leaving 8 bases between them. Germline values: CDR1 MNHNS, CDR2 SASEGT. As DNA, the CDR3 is TGTGCCAGCAGTGAAGGGGGAAAGTATGGCTACACCTTC. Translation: CASSEGGKYGYTF.

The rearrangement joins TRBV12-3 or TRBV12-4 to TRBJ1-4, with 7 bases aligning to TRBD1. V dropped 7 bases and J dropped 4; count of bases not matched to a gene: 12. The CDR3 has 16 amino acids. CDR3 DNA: TGTGCCAGCACTTTTGGAGCACAGGGGAGTAATGAAAAACTGTTTTTT. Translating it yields CASTFGAQGSNEKLFF.

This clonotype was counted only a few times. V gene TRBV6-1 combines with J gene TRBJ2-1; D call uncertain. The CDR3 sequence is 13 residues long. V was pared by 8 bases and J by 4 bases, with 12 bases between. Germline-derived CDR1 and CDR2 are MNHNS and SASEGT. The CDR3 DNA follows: TGTGCCAGCGGCCAGATTAGTTACAATGAGCAGTTCTTC. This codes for CASGQISYNEQFF.

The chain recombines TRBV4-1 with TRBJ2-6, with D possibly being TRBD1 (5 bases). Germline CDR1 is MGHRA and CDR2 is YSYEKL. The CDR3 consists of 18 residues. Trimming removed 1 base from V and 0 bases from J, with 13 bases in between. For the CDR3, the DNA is TGCGCCAGCAGCCAAGGCCAGGGTATCCTCTCTGGGGCCAACGTCCTGACTTTC. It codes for CASSQGQGILSGANVLTF.

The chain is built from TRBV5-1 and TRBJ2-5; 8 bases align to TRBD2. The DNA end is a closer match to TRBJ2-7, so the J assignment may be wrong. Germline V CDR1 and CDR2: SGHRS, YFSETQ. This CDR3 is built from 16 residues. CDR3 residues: CASSTGAAGDIYEQYF. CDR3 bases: TGCGCCAGCAGCACGGGGGCAGCGGGAGATATATACGAGCAGTACTTC.

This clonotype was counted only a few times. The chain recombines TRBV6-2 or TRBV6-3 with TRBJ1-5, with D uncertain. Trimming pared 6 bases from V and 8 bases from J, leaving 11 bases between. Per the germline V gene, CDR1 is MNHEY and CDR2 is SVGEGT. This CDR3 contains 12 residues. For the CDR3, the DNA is TGTGCCAGCAGCCGACTTGGGGAGCCCCAGCATTTT. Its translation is CASSRLGEPQHF.

The CDR3 loop is CASSRASPGLAGTDTQYF. CDR3 coding DNA: TGTGCCAGCTCACGGGCGTCTCCGGGACTAGCGGGCACAGATACGCAGTATTTT. This sequence joins TRBV18 and TRBJ2-3; 11 bases line up with TRBD2. The germline gives CDR1 KGHSH, CDR2 LQKENI. The CDR3 runs to 18 residues. J lost 1 base, V lost 4 bases, and 10 bases had no gene match.

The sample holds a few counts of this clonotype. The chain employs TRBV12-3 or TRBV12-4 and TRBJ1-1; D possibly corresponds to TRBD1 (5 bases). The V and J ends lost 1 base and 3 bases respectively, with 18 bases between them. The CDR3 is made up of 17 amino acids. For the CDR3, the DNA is TGTGCCAGCAGTTTAGGACAGTGGGGCAGTGCAGACACTGAAGCTTTCTTT. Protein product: CASSLGQWGSADTEAFF.

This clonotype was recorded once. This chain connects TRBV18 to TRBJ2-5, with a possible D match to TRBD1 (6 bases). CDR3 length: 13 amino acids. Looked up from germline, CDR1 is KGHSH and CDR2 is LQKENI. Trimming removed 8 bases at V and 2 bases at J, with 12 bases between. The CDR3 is CASTGTPQETQYF. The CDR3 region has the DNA TGTGCCAGCACCGGGACACCTCAAGAGACCCAGTACTTC. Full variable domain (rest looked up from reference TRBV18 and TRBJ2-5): NAGVMQNPRHLVRRRGQEARLRCSPMKGHSHVYWYRQLPEEGLKFMVYLQKENIIDESGMPKERFSAEFPKEGPSILRIQQVVRGDSAAYFCASTGTPQETQYFGPGTRLLVL.

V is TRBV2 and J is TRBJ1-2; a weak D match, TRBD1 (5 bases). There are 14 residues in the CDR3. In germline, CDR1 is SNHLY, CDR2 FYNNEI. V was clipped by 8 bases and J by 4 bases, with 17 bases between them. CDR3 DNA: TGTGCCAGCTCCGAGGGGCTGGCGGCCTATGGCTACACCTTC. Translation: CASSEGLAAYGYTF.

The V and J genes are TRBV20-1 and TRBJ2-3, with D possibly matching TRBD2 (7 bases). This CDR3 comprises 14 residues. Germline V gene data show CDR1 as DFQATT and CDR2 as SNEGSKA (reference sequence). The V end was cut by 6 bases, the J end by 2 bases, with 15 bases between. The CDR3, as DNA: TGCAGTGCCGGGGGGCTAACCTTCACAGATACGCAGTATTTT. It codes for CSAGGLTFTDTQYF.